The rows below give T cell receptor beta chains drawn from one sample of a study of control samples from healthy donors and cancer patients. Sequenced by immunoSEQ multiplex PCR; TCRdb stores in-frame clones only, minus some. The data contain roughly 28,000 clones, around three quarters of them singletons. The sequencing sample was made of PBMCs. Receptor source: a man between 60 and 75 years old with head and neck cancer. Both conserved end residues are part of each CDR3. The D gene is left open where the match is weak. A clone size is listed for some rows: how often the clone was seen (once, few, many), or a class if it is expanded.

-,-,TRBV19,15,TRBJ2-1,TGTGCCAGTAGTATCGGGGGGCAAGGCTACAATGAGCAGTTCTTC,CASSIGGQGYNEQFF
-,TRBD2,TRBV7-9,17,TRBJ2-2,TGTGCCAGCAGCTACTATTCCGGGACTAGTATCCCCGGGGAGCTGTTTTTT,CASSYYSGTSIPGELFF
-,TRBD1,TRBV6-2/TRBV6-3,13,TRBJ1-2,TGTGCCAGCAGTTACACAGGGGACTATGGCTACACCTTC,CASSYTGDYGYTF
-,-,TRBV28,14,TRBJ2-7,TGTGCCAGCAGTTTAATAGGACAGACCTACGAGCAGTACTTC,CASSLIGQTYEQYF
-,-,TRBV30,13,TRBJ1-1,TGTGCCTGGAGTCGGGGGATTGGGACTGAAGCTTTCTTT,CAWSRGIGTEAFF
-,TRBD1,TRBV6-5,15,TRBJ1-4,TGTGCCAGCAGTTACTCTGGGACAGGCGGCGAAAAACTGTTTTTT,CASSYSGTGGEKLFF
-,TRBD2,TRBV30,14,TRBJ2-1,TGTGCCTGGAGGAGGACTAGCGGGATTAATGAGCAGTTCTTC,CAWRRTSGINEQFF
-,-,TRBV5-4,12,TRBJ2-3,TGTGCCAGCAGCTTAAGCACAGATACGCAGTATTTT,CASSLSTDTQYF
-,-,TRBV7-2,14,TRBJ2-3,TGTGCCAGCAGCTTAGATAAGATCACAGATACGCAGTATTTT,CASSLDKITDTQYF
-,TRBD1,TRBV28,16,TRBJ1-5,TGTGCCAGCAGTCTCCTGGGACAGGGATTATGGCAGCCCCAGCATTTT,CASSLLGQGLWQPQHF
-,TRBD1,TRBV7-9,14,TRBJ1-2,TGTGCCAGCAGCGCTCAACAGGGGCAAGATGGCTACACCTTC,CASSAQQGQDGYTF
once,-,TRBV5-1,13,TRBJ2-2,TGCGCCAGCGAAGGGATGAACACCGGGGAGCTGTTTTTT,CASEGMNTGELFF
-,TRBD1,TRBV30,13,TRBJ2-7,TGTGCCTTGGGACAGCCAGTTTCCTACGAGCAGTACTTC,CALGQPVSYEQYF
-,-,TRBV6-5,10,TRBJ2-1,TGTGCCATCCTACCTTGGGGGCAGTTCTTC,CAILPWGQFF
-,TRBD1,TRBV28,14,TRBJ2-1,TGTGCCAGCCGATCCGGACAGGACTACAATGAGCAGTTCTTC,CASRSGQDYNEQFF
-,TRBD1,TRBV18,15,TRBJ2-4,TGTGCCAGCTCACCATTACAGGGGGATGAGAGCATTCAGTACTTC,CASSPLQGDESIQYF
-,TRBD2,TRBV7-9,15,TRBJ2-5,TGTGCCAGCAGCCGGGGGGGGACACCGTCCGGGGCCCAGTACTTC,CASSRGGTPSGAQYF
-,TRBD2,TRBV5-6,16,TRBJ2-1,TGTGCCAGCAGCTCGACTAGCGGGAGTCGCTTGGATGAGCAGTTCTTC,CASSSTSGSRLDEQFF
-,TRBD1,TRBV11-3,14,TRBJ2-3,TGTGCCAGCAGCACCCGGGACAGGCCAGATACGCAGTATTTT,CASSTRDRPDTQYF
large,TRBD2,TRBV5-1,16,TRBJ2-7,TGCGCCAGCAGTCCACCTCTAGCGGTCTTCTCCTACGAGCAGTACTTC,CASSPPLAVFSYEQYF
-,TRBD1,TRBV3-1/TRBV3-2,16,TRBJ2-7,TGTGCCAGCAGCCGCCAACAGGGGGTGATCCAAGGCAGGCAGTACTTC,CASSRQQGVIQGRQYF
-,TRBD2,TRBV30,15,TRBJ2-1,TGTGCCTGGGACCGGGGGGGGGACTCCTACAATGAGCAGTTCTTC,CAWDRGGDSYNEQFF
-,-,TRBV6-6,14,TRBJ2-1,TGTGCCAGCAGCTTGAGGGCGGGAAATTATGAGCAGTTCTTC,CASSLRAGNYEQFF
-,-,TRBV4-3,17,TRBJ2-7,TGCGCCAGCAGCCAAGTGGTTTCCCACCAAGAATCCTACGAGCAGTACTTC,CASSQVVSHQESYEQYF
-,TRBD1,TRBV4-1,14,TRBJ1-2,TGCGCCAGCAGCCAAGATCAGGGGGCGAATGGCTACACCTTC,CASSQDQGANGYTF
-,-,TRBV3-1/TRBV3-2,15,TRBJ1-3,TGTGCCAGCAGCCAAGGTATAAGGGGTGGAAACACCATATATTTT,CASSQGIRGGNTIYF
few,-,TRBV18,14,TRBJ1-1,TGTGCCAGCTCACCATTGACCCGAAACACTGAAGCTTTCTTT,CASSPLTRNTEAFF
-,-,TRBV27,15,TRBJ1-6,TGTGCCAGCAGGGGAGGGGGGTCCTATAATTCACCCCTCCACTTT,CASRGGGSYNSPLHF
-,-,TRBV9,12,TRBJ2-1,TGTGCCAGCAGCCCTGGGGGCCCTGAGCAATTCTTC,CASSPGGPEQFF
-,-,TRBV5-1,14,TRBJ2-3,TGCGCCAGCAGCACGGCGGAAACCACAGATACGCAGTATTTT,CASSTAETTDTQYF
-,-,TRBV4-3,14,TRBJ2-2,TGCGCCAGCAGCATGGGCCCTAACACCGGGGAGCTGTTTTTT,CASSMGPNTGELFF
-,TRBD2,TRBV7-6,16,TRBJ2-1,TGTGCCAGCAGCTTTCCAAGCGGGAGGGGTTACAATGAGCAGTTCTTC,CASSFPSGRGYNEQFF
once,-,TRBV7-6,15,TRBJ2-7,TGTGCCAGCAGCTCGGTGGGGGGCGATAGGTACGAGCAGTACTTC,CASSSVGGDRYEQYF
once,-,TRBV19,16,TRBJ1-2,TGTGCCAGTAGTACCACACACCGCGGAAGAAACTATGGCTACACCTTC,CASSTTHRGRNYGYTF